What follows are 21 T cell receptor beta chains derived from one specimen sequenced in a study of shared T cell receptors in the human thymus. Profiling relied on immunoSEQ multiplex PCR, and the TCRdb table lists in-frame clones only, not all of them. This sample has 630,000 or so clones; about 89% occur once, and the top ten carry more than 0.009%. A further study also used this sample, focusing on human thymus T cells.

Sample: thymocytes. The receptor source for this set is a boy younger than two with a congenital heart defect.

The gene calls are TRBV5-1 and TRBJ2-1; 13 bases match TRBD2. The V segment lost 6 bases and the J segment 9 bases; nucleotides outside the gene matches: 9. This CDR3 is built from 15 residues. CDR1 SGHRS and CDR2 YFSETQ come from the germline V gene. The CDR3 bases are TGCGCCAGCAAAGAAGGGACTAGCGGGGATCGTGAGCAGTTCTTC. The encoded protein is CASKEGTSGDREQFF. Together with reference TRBV5-1 and TRBJ2-1, the CDR3 gives the full variable domain: KAGVTQTPRYLIKTRGQQVTLSCSPISGHRSVSWYQQTPGQGLQFLFEYFSETQRNKGNFPGRFSGRQFSNSRSEMNVSTLELGDSALYLCASKEGTSGDREQFFGPGTRLTVL.

The rearrangement joins TRBV7-6 to TRBJ1-2; TRBD1 might be the D (6 bases). Deletions cut 5 bases from V and 5 bases from J, with 12 bases between. CDR1 is SGHVS, CDR2 FNYEAQ, per germline. The CDR3 consists of 13 residues. In DNA, the CDR3 is TGTGCCAGCAGCCCACAGGGAAAATATGGCTACACCTTC. Translation: CASSPQGKYGYTF.

This rearrangement joins TRBV7-2 to TRBJ2-3; the match to TRBD2 covers 9 bases. The CDR3 contains 12 residues. J lost 8 bases, V lost 5 bases, and 2 bases had no gene match. Germline V lookup: CDR1 SGHTA, CDR2 FQGNSA. CDR3 DNA: TGTGCCAGCAGCGAGACTAGCGGTACGCAGTATTTT. Translated: CASSETSGTQYF.

This chain connects TRBV4-3 to TRBJ2-1; 8 bases map to TRBD1. This CDR3 has 16 residues. V shed 5 bases and J 8 bases; nucleotides not matched to a gene: 14. Germline assignment: CDR1 LGHNA and CDR2 YSLEER. The CDR3 sequence: CASSSITGTGRDEQFF. DNA of the CDR3: TGCGCCAGCAGCTCAATAACCGGGACAGGACGAGATGAGCAGTTCTTC.

This clone was recorded only once. The rearrangement joins TRBV5-1 to TRBJ2-5; TRBD1 matches at 7 bases. Unmatched junction bases numbered 5, after V lost 4 bases and J lost 2 bases. Germline CDR1 and CDR2: SGHRS and YFSETQ. The CDR3 contains 14 residues. The CDR3: CASSPGTAQETQYF. In DNA, the CDR3 is TGCGCCAGCAGCCCCGGGACAGCACAAGAGACCCAGTACTTC.

This chain connects TRBV4-2 to TRBJ2-5; perhaps TRBD1 as D (5 bases). V lost 1 base to trimming and J lost 1 base, with 7 bases between them. This CDR3 region has 14 residues. The germline CDR1 and CDR2 sequences are LGHNA and YNFKEQ. CDR3 bases: TGTGCCAGCAGCCAAGTTGACAGCCAAGAGACCCAGTACTTC. It encodes CASSQVDSQETQYF.

This clone was detected only a few times. The V gene is TRBV28, the J gene TRBJ2-3; 7 bases align to TRBD2. Germline trimming cut 1 base from V and 6 bases from J; bases unmatched to any gene: 10. This CDR3 comprises 16 residues. Germline V gives CDR1 MDHEN, CDR2 SYDVKM. The CDR3 sequence is CASSLSRGSGFDTQYF. For the CDR3, the DNA is TGTGCCAGCAGTTTATCGCGGGGGAGTGGGTTCGATACGCAGTATTTT.

V gene TRBV28 combines with J gene TRBJ2-1, with TRBD2 identical over 11 bases. Germline assignment: CDR1 MDHEN and CDR2 SYDVKM. This CDR3 comprises 19 residues. V shed 2 bases, J shed 9 bases, and the junction held 18 bases outside the gene matches. The CDR3 region is CASSLHTGTPGLAAFEQFF. The CDR3 DNA is TGTGCCAGCAGTTTACACACAGGAACACCGGGACTAGCGGCATTTGAGCAGTTCTTC.

This clone has a single count. The CDR3 is CASSLLQQGSFEKLFF. CDR3 bases: TGTGCCAGCAGCCTTCTTCAACAGGGGTCGTTCGAAAAACTGTTTTTT. The chain employs TRBV27 and TRBJ1-4; TRBD1 matches at 7 bases. This CDR3 comprises 16 residues. J gave up 8 bases and V 6 bases, and 15 bases lay outside the gene matches. Germline V CDR1 and CDR2: MNHEY, SMNVEV (reference sequence).

This clone was observed a single time. The rearrangement links TRBV15 to TRBJ2-5; a possible D gene is TRBD1 (5 bases). The V gene's germline CDR1 is LNHNV and CDR2 YYDKDF (reference sequence). The CDR3 totals 17 residues. With 7 bases removed from V and 0 bases from J, the gap between germline ends came to 21 bases. CDR3 protein: CATIQGNGAENQETQYF. For the CDR3, the DNA is TGTGCCACCATACAAGGGAATGGGGCGGAAAACCAAGAGACCCAGTACTTC.

The V call is TRBV30, the J call TRBJ1-5, with D possibly TRBD1 on 5 matching bases. Germline V gene sequence: CDR1 GTSNPN, CDR2 SVGIG (reference sequence). The CDR3 loop spans 15 amino acids. Trimming left V 2 bases short and J 6 bases short, with 17 bases between. CDR3 protein: CAWSKGRGAGQPQHF. The CDR3 nucleotides are TGTGCCTGGAGTAAGGGGCGAGGTGCCGGTCAGCCCCAGCATTTT.

The chain combines TRBV15 with TRBJ2-1; a possible D gene is TRBD1 (6 bases). Germline assignment: CDR1 LNHNV and CDR2 YYDKDF (reference sequence). The CDR3 covers 16 residues. V was clipped by 0 bases and J by 8 bases, with 17 bases between them. This CDR3 reads CATSRDLPGALDEQFF. The CDR3, as DNA: TGTGCCACCAGCAGAGATCTTCCAGGGGCGTTGGATGAGCAGTTCTTC. Full variable domain (remainder filled in from reference TRBV15 and TRBJ2-1): DAMVIQNPRYQVTQFGKPVTLSCSQTLNHNVMYWYQQKSSQAPKLLFHYYDKDFNNEADTPDNFQSRRPNTSFCFLDIRSPGLGDTAMYLCATSRDLPGALDEQFFGPGTRLTVL.

This rearrangement joins TRBV30 to TRBJ2-5; 7 bases match TRBD1. Matching the DNA end better, TRBJ2-7 makes the J call doubtful. The CDR3 is 13 residues long. In germline, CDR1 is GTSNPN, CDR2 SVGIG (reference sequence). CDR3 DNA sequence: TGTGCCTGGAGTGGACAGGGTTCCTACGAGCAGTACTTC. As protein: CAWSGQGSYEQYF.

The V call is TRBV11-2, the J call TRBJ2-1; tentatively, D is TRBD2 (6 bases). From germline, CDR1 is SGHAT and CDR2 FQNNGV. The CDR3 runs to 14 residues. V lost 5 bases to trimming and J lost 5 bases, with 13 bases between them. The CDR3: CASSTRDSNNEQFF. Here the CDR3 DNA reads TGTGCCAGCAGCACCCGGGACTCAAACAATGAGCAGTTCTTC.

The table lists this clone with a count of one. The chain employs TRBV6-6 and TRBJ1-5; D call uncertain. Trimming left V 2 bases short and J 4 bases short, with 6 bases between. The germline V gene has CDR1 MNHNY and CDR2 SVGAGI (reference sequence). This CDR3 has 13 residues. In nucleotides, the CDR3 is TGTGCCAGCAGTTACCTCACAAATCAGCCCCAGCATTTT. It codes for CASSYLTNQPQHF.

The chain has TRBV5-6 and TRBJ1-2, with 8 bases that match TRBD1. This CDR3 region has 16 residues. Germline CDR1 is SGHDT and CDR2 is YYEEEE. The V gene end was trimmed by 1 base and the J gene end by 3 bases; junction bases not matched to a gene: 8. The CDR3 loop reads CASSLTGQGPDYGYTF. CDR3 nucleotide sequence: TGTGCCAGCAGCTTGACAGGACAGGGTCCGGACTATGGCTACACCTTC.

The chain uses TRBV7-9 and TRBJ2-5; 7 bases match TRBD1. The CDR3 is 16 amino acids. In germline, CDR1 is SEHNR, CDR2 FQNEAQ (reference sequence). V trimming: 1 base; J trimming: 1 base; junction bases outside the gene matches: 6. This CDR3 reads CASSLETRDSQETQYF. CDR3 bases: TGTGCCAGCAGCTTAGAGACACGGGACAGCCAAGAGACCCAGTACTTC.

The chain joins TRBV2 to TRBJ2-7; 8 nucleotides line up with TRBD1. CDR1 is SNHLY and CDR2 is FYNNEI in the germline V gene. Trimming took 7 bases from V and 6 from J; bases not matched to a gene: 8. CDR3 length: 13 amino acids. This CDR3 is CASTGQGAREQYF. DNA of the CDR3: TGTGCCAGCACAGGGCAGGGGGCTCGCGAGCAGTACTTC.

This clone was counted once. This sequence joins TRBV29-1 and TRBJ2-7, with a weak D call TRBD2 (5 bases). CDR3 length: 13 amino acids. CDR1 SQVTM and CDR2 ANQGSEA come from the germline V gene. V was shortened by 0 bases and J by 5 bases, with 11 bases between the two germline ends. The chain's CDR3 is CSVEEEEVNEQYF. The CDR3 bases are TGCAGCGTTGAAGAGGAGGAAGTAAACGAGCAGTACTTC.

The gene calls are TRBV5-8 and TRBJ1-1; TRBD1 aligns across 12 bases. The CDR3 covers 16 residues. Germline trimming cut 4 bases from V and 2 bases from J; bases unmatched to any gene: 6. The germline V gene has CDR1 SGHTS and CDR2 YDEGEE. CDR3 sequence: CASSQGQGANNTEAFF. The CDR3 DNA reads TGTGCCAGCAGCCAGGGACAGGGGGCAAACAACACTGAAGCTTTCTTT.

This clone was seen only once. The V and J genes are TRBV4-3 and TRBJ2-3; 12 nucleotides match TRBD2. V lost 4 bases to trimming and J lost 5 bases; unmatched junction nucleotides: 13. CDR1 LGHNA and CDR2 YSLEER come from the germline V gene. This CDR3 is built from 18 residues. The CDR3 loop is CASSRTLLPGLAGDTQYF. CDR3 nucleotide sequence: TGCGCCAGCAGCCGGACTCTCCTACCGGGACTAGCGGGAGATACGCAGTATTTT.